This entry features one T cell receptor (beta chain) sequence. Antigen: not known. In the authors' methods: ImmunoSEQ yielded junction-only sequences lacking quality scores, so filtering differed. Clones were read by immunoSEQ multiplex PCR, and TCRdb kept only the in-frame ones, dropping some. The DNA gave D and trimming, while V, J and clone size come from that table. The sample carries about 2.4 million clones, more than 85% recorded once. Each donor was a Caucasian adult residing in Nashville, Tennessee. The CDR3 has 13 amino acids. Germline loops: CDR1 SNHLY, CDR2 FYNNEI. Trimming took off 4 bases at V and 4 bases at J, with 5 bases between the two ends. The source of the sample is a study of shared clonotypes between healthy human individuals. Study summary: Three CD4 naive, three CD4 memory, two CD8 naive and one CD8 memory plate were used per donor.

Overall study results and limits: Compared with clonotypes that all four donors shared, non-shared clonotypes had lower generation probabilities.

Sample: naive CD4+ T cells from PBMCs. Documented subset: CD45RA+ positively selected. This sequence joins TRBV2 and TRBJ2-6, with unresolved D. The TCR originated in a man in his late teens or twenties in good health. Some clones in this sample may be carry-over from other donors' samples. The CDR3 region has the DNA TGTGCCAGCAGTGTGGAAGGGGCCAACGTCCTGACTTTC. This sequence encodes CASSVEGANVLTF.